This T cell receptor beta chain was captured by sequencing in a study of T cell clonality in common variable immunodeficiency. The length of the CDR3 is 14 residues. The germline CDR1 and CDR2 sequences are MNHEY and SVGEGT. Trimming shortened V by 2 bases and J by 6 bases, and 10 bases separated the two germline ends. This clone was observed a handful of times. Its antigen is unidentified. Read sequence stops 3 residues before the CDR3 end, and the germline J gene provides the missing end. This table comes from immunoSEQ multiplex PCR, and its TCRdb copy is limited to in-frame clones, with some not included. This sample carries more than 7,000 clones and no singletons, and 5.1% goes to the top ten. Study-level points and caveats: Shared TCRbeta clones were fewer between CVID subjects than controls. Fewer deletions and N-nucleotide insertions were reportedly seen in common variable immunodeficiency TCR beta sequences.

Each donor provided 5 to 8 ml of heparinized whole blood. The sample was peripheral blood mononuclear cells. The V call is TRBV6-2 or TRBV6-3, the J call TRBJ2-2; D unclear. This clonotype was sampled from a human donor with common variable immunodeficiency. The sequenced part of the CDR3 DNA is TGTGCCAGCAGTTACATCCGCAGATCCGGGGAG. Encoded protein: CASSYIRRSGE. The full CDR3 reads CASSYIRRSGELFF.